This TCR beta chain appears in the sequencing data of a study of blood T cell repertoires in COVID-19 (dated by TCRdb to the early 2020s). Notes on the research overall: The collaborator samples originated in the United States, Italy and Spain and spanned the acute and convalescent phases of COVID-19. The prospective study material was composed of cDNA or gDNA derived from T cells, B-cell-depleted T cells, or PBMCs. Deeply sampled blood TCRbeta repertoires from subjects exposed to, actively infected with, or recovered from COVID-19 were included in the dataset. A freely available public database, intended as a resource for researchers studying the immune response to SARS-CoV-2, is where the repertoires were released. Samples were obtained from the ongoing ImmuneRACE study (first 160 participants) and from 950 to 1,500 subjects provided by 6 global collaborators. Sample metadata almost always included a de-identified subject ID, COVID-19 status, age in years and sex. Where available, HLA class I and class II types were taken from metadata supplied by the sample provider and were not determined by assay-based typing.

TCRbeta CDR3 regions were amplified from genomic DNA by means of the immunoSEQ Assay, a bias-controlled multiplex PCR. For the original study's pipeline: Within the assay, amplification of reference gene primers was used to estimate how many nucleated cells each sample contained. To quantify the absolute abundance of each unique TCRbeta CDR3 rearrangement, sequence reads were collapsed and filtered. For each sample, productive Simpson clonality was calculated by taking the square root of Simpson's diversity index across productive rearrangements. TCRdb limited this immuneACCESS table to in-frame rearrangements with V and J called. A share of clones is missing; checked studies link under half to unresolved V genes, and the rest is unexplained. The D gene and trimming were derived from the DNA, and the V and J assignments and clone size from that table. This sample comprises approximately 120,000 clones, 84% of them detected only once. 6.6% of the sample is held by the ten biggest clonotypes.

Collaborating institutions collected whole blood in K2EDTA tubes following their own protocols. For TCRbeta analysis, collaborator samples were shipped as frozen whole blood, as isolated PBMCs, or as DNA extracted from either sample type. As regards this clone: The antigen this receptor binds is unknown. Base qualities are not recorded, but no much larger clone differs from it by a single base.

Taken from the germline V gene (reference sequence), the CDR1 and CDR2 loops are LGHDT and YNNKEL. The CDR3 runs 15 residues from the cysteine to the phenylalanine. Of the read, only the CDR3 DNA is kept; its 45 bases are in frame from base 1. At the junction V is shortened by 4 bases and J by 0 bases, with 12 bases in between. The full study reports these points: How much clinical and demographic metadata was included differed by source and by participant, and the metadata was provided uncurated.

Sequenced input: peripheral blood. The TCR sequence derives from a woman aged 45-65 years with acute or convalescent COVID-19. This sequence uses TRBV3-1 (or the pseudogene TRBV3-2) and TRBJ1-1, and the D gene may be TRBD1, 5 bases matching. The encoded CDR3 is CASSRDSDLNTEAFF. The nucleotides read TGTGCCAGCAGCCGGGACTCTGATCTGAACACTGAAGCTTTCTTT.